This entry features one TCR beta chain sequence. The table lists this clone with a count of one. Which antigen it targets is not known. Base qualities are not provided; no much larger clone lies one nucleotide away. In total, more than 500 healthy bone marrow donors made up the cohort. All cohort members were sampled while nominally healthy, although unrecorded immune exposures were likely present. The donor was CMV seronegative and was included in the group of approximately 350 seronegative cohort members. A peripheral blood sample was collected from each donor, and TCR beta sequencing was performed on peripheral blood mononuclear cells. Genomic DNA extraction from the blood cell samples was performed with the Qiagen DNeasy Blood Extraction Kit. This sample was taken from a study of cytomegalovirus exposure and HLA in healthy donors (dated by TCRdb to about 2017). For the wider study: In an earlier analysis of 587 of the donors, 276 Gb of sequence data and 90 million to 120 million unique TCR beta sequences from about 179 million T cells were reported. Besides the first cohort of around 700 subjects, a separate validation cohort made up of 120 different subjects was used. Genome-wide SNP genotypes for about 60% of the roughly 670 donors were used in a later genetic analysis, which treated that subset as a discovery cohort. In a later analysis, previously published TCR beta repertoires from several hundred donors were re-analyzed and high-resolution HLA genotyping was added so that TCR occurrence patterns could be studied. High-throughput TCR immunosequencing, statistical association of individual TCRs with disease status, and machine learning were combined to predict cytomegalovirus infection status. An early release that covered about 600 HLA-typed donors contained about 300 gigabases of sequencing data and about 93 million unique TCR sequences. Every repertoire in the discovery cohort had been generated on one and the same sequencing platform. The number of donors typed differed by locus, with about 629-630 for A, B, C, DRB1 and DQB1, about 500 for DQA1, approximately 580 for DPA1, and over 400 for DPB1. Of the roughly 400 genotyped donors, 81% were placed in the genetic ancestry cluster associated with self-reported Caucasian donors. In an earlier analysis of over 550 of the donors, high-throughput TCR beta sequencing was used to judge whether each TCR beta V gene segment behaved as functional or pseudogenic. Donor age, sex, ethnicity and CMV serostatus were compiled alongside the repertoire data. Both class I and class II loci were covered by HLA typing, at four-digit resolution. The later analysis used no new phenotypic data to find candidate immune exposures, relying instead on TCR beta sequences and their occurrence across donors. Using immunosequencing, the study profiled T cell repertoires from about 650 subjects and related those repertoires to cytomegalovirus serostatus. Among roughly 370 genotyped donors of the cohort, an average of roughly 240,000 unique TCR beta nucleotide sequences were sequenced per donor, around 20% of them non-productive. The study aimed to test whether signatures of past pathogen exposure could be identified by cataloging public T cell receptors. Because of strong linkage in the cohort, roughly five DR-DQ haplotypes were treated as single units for association and clustering. Study-wide conclusions, independent of this receptor: A cluster of highly shared sequence variants was judged likely to be a technical artifact of the sequencing pipeline. A later analysis reported that several top co-occurrence clusters appeared linked to parvovirus B19, influenza, CMV and Epstein-Barr virus. In both the original and validation cohorts, the classifier was reported to diagnose cytomegalovirus status with high specificity and sensitivity. A further reported finding was that TCR beta sequences accurately predicted the HLA-A and HLA-B alleles for most subjects in the first cohort. According to the authors, the approach could potentially be generalized to other disease states and immunological phenotypes. Immune exposure information for the cohort was limited to CMV serostatus. In an earlier analysis of a few hundred of the donors, most TCR beta V segments were observed in productive rearrangements about 87% or about 30% of the time, broadly matching IMGT annotations. A later analysis found that HLA-associated TCR beta chains were more clonally expanded and had lower generation probabilities than equally common non-associated chains. While some public TCRs were present in many individuals, most TCR sequences turned up only very rarely across donors. The study gave a list of about 160 TCR beta chains associated with cytomegalovirus. Sequencing depth was assumed to be roughly uniform across donors in the presence/absence analyses, though that assumption may not hold. Because counts were too low, 15 to 20 rarely observed V segments, including chromosome 9 orphons, were excluded from the earlier analysis of around 640 of the donors. Because some donors lacked HLA typing at each locus, the association tests relied only on the typed subset. According to a later analysis, most CMV-associated TCR beta chains appeared to be HLA-restricted, and the HLA associations seemed to be driven largely by CMV exposure. A later genetic analysis reported fewer N-insertions in productive TCRs among donors in an Asian-associated ancestry cluster than the roughly 620-donor mean. Correlated functional status among segregating V segments might reflect linkage disequilibrium, but an unknown experimental factor could not be ruled out. The cohort was sequenced for TCR beta chains only, and without alpha or paired-chain data the features that could be detected were limited. V-gene and J-gene trimming of TCR beta chains was associated with a missense DCLRE1C variant in a later genetic analysis, and the association was replicated in an independent cohort. In vitro tests confirmed that a few of the cytomegalovirus-associated TCR beta chains recognize cytomegalovirus antigens. According to a later analysis, TCR association rates differed among HLA loci, with DRB1 alleles showing the most associated TCRs and HLA-C alleles showing the fewest. When HLA alleles, especially DR and DQ, strongly co-occurred, TCR associations were difficult to assign to individual alleles. At a false discovery rate of 0.05, a later analysis linked roughly 17,000 TCR beta sequences to specific HLA alleles.

The library was produced with the immunoSEQ multiplex PCR assay. For the multiplex PCR, a mixture combining 60 forward primers for TCR Vbeta segments and 13 reverse primers for TCR Jbeta segments was used. Amplification of the CDR3 region of rearranged TCR beta genes was performed with a multiplex PCR assay on genomic DNA. On the Illumina HiSeq System, the amplified TCR beta libraries were sequenced as 87-base-pair reads. Processing in the source paper ran as follows. In a later analysis, tens of millions of unique TCR beta chains were counted across the 500 to 850 repertoires, and around 10 million of these chains were shared by at least two donors. A nearest-neighbor algorithm error-corrected the raw reads and collapsed the reads into unique sequences, merging closely related sequences to remove PCR and sequencing errors. Alignment of CDR3 sequences to IMGT reference sequences was used to assign V, D and J gene segments. For a sequence to be retained, at least a six-nucleotide match to both a V gene segment and a J gene segment was required. A rearrangement was called productive if the CDR3 had no stop codons and remained in frame with V and J, and every other rearrangement was called non-productive. Following IMGT convention, CDR3 was defined as the stretch from the second conserved V-encoded cysteine to the conserved J-encoded phenylalanine. The earlier analysis of about 610 of the donors excluded any sequence lacking an unambiguous match to a single V gene segment. In an earlier analysis of some 590 of the donors, a V segment was called functional when productive rearrangements were above 56.7%, and segregating when the standard deviation between donors exceeded 5%. A statistical classification framework was developed to diagnose cytomegalovirus status using the catalog of TCR beta chain sequences. A later analysis assigned V and J genes by comparing TCR nucleotide sequences with IMGT/GENE-DB human TR gene sequences. The TCRdist pipeline was used in a later analysis to assign CDR3 sequences and most-parsimonious VDJ recombination scenarios. In a later analysis, each TCR beta chain was defined by its CDR3 amino acid sequence together with its V-gene family, and reads without a unique V-gene family were excluded. As a way to deal with suspected cross-contamination and a sequencing artifact, a later analysis dropped over 550 nucleotide sequences that were highly shared and had low generation probability. In a later analysis, a clonal expansion index was calculated for each public chain from normalized within-repertoire ranks of inferred template counts. In a later analysis, generation probabilities were computed with a VDJ recombination model fitted to out-of-frame rearrangements, and the resulting probabilities were checked against IGoR. Hypergeometric tests were used in a later analysis to score TCR-TCR, TCR-HLA and TCR-CMV co-occurrence, with a repertoire-size bias correction applied to the TCR pairs. A later analysis estimated false discovery rates by permuting HLA or CMV assignments 20 times. In a later analysis, co-occurring TCRs were grouped using DBSCAN, with TCRdist sequence similarity added in when clustering inside HLA-allele-positive subsets. Repertoires with fewer than 30,000 or more than 120,000 public chains, plus five repertoires with anomalous nucleotide sharing, were excluded from co-occurrence clustering. The clones in this table, taken by TCRdb from immuneACCESS, are in-frame only. Not every clone is retained; where verified, under half of the shortfall comes from an unresolved V gene, and the cause of the rest is unknown. Clonal size and the V and J genes are those of that table, whereas D and trimming came from the DNA. Recorded for this sample are roughly 180,000 clones; roughly 80% of them occurred a single time. Of the sample, roughly 1% falls within the top ten clones.

The source is a man aged 25 to 40 in good health and CMV-seronegative. Sequencing used PBMCs.

The CDR3 here reads CASSLVASGRTDTQYF. The DNA sequence reads TGTGCCAGCAGCTTGGTGGCTAGCGGGAGAACAGATACGCAGTATTTT. This receptor chain uses TRBV5-6 and TRBJ2-3; the central 10 bases match TRBD2. After removal of 0 bases from V and 3 bases from J, the junction retains 4 bases not matched to a gene. From a lookup of the germline V gene, CDR1 and CDR2 are SGHDT and YYEEEE. Spanning cysteine to phenylalanine, the CDR3 consists of 16 amino acids. Of all the DNA, just the CDR3 is kept, 48 bases in frame from base 1.